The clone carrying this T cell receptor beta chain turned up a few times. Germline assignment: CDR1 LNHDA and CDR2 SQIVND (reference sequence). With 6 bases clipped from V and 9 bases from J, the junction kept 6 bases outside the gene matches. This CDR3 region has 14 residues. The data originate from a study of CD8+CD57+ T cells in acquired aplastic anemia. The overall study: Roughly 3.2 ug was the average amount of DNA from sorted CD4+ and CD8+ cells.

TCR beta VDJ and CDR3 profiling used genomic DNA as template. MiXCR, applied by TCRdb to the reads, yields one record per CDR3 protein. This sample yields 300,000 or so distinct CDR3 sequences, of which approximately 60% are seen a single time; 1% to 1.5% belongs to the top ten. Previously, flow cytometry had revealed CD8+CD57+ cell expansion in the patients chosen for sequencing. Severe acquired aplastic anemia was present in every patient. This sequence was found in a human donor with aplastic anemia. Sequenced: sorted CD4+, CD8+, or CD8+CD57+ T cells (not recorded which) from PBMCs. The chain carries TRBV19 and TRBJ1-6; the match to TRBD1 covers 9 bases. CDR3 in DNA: TGTGCCAGTAGCCCACAGGGGGCAGCTTCACCCCTCCACTTT. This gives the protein CASSPQGAASPLHF.